This is a list of T cell receptor beta chains from one sample in a study of T cells in Graves' hyperthyroidism and ophthalmopathy. One entry per CDR3 protein, called by TCRdb with MiXCR from the multiplex PCR reads. The table has around 250,000 distinct CDR3 sequences, approximately 23% seen once. Sequences were obtained from blood. The receptors come from a woman in her thirties or forties with Graves' ophthalmopathy. CDR3s include the opening cysteine and the closing phenylalanine or tryptophan. A D gene is named only where the DNA matches it firmly. Clone size is given for some rows only: seen once, a few or many times, or a class if the clone is expanded.

many | . | TRBJ1-6 | TRBV6-1 | CASKTGPPMYVARLHF | TGTGCCAGCAAGACCGGGCCCCCGATGTATGTCGCACGCCTCCACTTT
. | . | TRBJ2-7 | TRBV12-3/TRBV12-4 | CASTIDSSYEQYF | TGTGCCAGCACCATCGATAGCTCCTACGAGCAGTACTTC
many | . | TRBJ1-1 | TRBV4-2 | CASSQVGGGVVEAFF | TGTGCCAGCAGCCAAGTAGGGGGGGGTGTGGTTGAAGCTTTCTTT
many | . | TRBJ2-5 | TRBV20-1 | CSARPRYQETQYF | TGCAGTGCTAGGCCGAGGTACCAAGAGACCCAGTACTTC
many | TRBD2 | TRBJ2-7 | TRBV27 | CASSPMGLAGGYEQYF | TGTGCCAGCAGCCCTATGGGGCTAGCGGGGGGCTACGAGCAGTACTTC
. | . | TRBJ1-1 | TRBV28 | CASSAGIYTEAFF | TGTGCCAGCAGTGCGGGGATATACACTGAAGCTTTCTTT
. | . | TRBJ2-2 | TRBV12-3/TRBV12-4 | CASSQGTWGLFF | TGTGCCAGCAGTCAGGGTACCTGGGGGCTGTTTTTT
few | TRBD2 | TRBJ2-7 | TRBV28 | CASSLFASGTNEQYF | TGTGCCAGCAGTTTATTCGCTAGCGGTACGAACGAGCAGTACTTC
. | . | TRBJ1-1 | TRBV29-1 | CSAGRGTEAFF | TGCAGCGCCGGCCGTGGGACTGAAGCTTTCTTT
many | . | TRBJ2-5 | TRBV28 | CASSSPGQGGETQYF | TGTGCCAGCAGTTCACCCGGACAGGGAGGGGAGACCCAGTACTTC
many | TRBD1 | TRBJ1-1 | TRBV6-5 | CASRKGAGQNTEAFF | TGTGCCAGCAGAAAGGGGGCAGGGCAGAACACTGAAGCTTTCTTT
. | . | TRBJ2-2 | TRBV28 | CASSAQPGPTGELFF | TGTGCCAGCAGTGCACAACCGGGCCCCACCGGGGAGCTGTTTTTT
. | . | TRBJ2-5 | TRBV7-2 | CASTHMLEETQYF | TGTGCCAGCACCCACATGCTGGAAGAGACCCAGTACTTC
many | . | TRBJ2-5 | TRBV4-1 | CASSPSLQETQYF | TGCGCCAGCAGCCCTAGCCTCCAAGAGACCCAGTACTTC
many | . | TRBJ2-7 | TRBV28 | CASSLWDDYEQYF | TGTGCCAGCAGTTTATGGGATGACTACGAGCAGTACTTC
once | . | TRBJ1-1 | TRBV19 | CASKLGAMNTEAFF | TGTGCCAGTAAGTTGGGGGCAATGAACACTGAAGCTTTCTTT
. | . | TRBJ2-5 | TRBV6-1 | CASSHSAQETQYF | TGTGCCAGCAGCCATAGTGCTCAGGAGACCCAGTACTTC